Reported below is one TCR beta chain. The data stem from a study of blood T cell repertoires in COVID-19. Clones were read by immunoSEQ multiplex PCR, and TCRdb kept only the in-frame ones, dropping some. The sample has 120,000 or so clones; 85% to 90% are singletons. Germline CDR1 is LNHDA and CDR2 is SQIVND (reference sequence). V lost 4 bases to trimming and J lost 3 bases; unmatched junction nucleotides: 3. This CDR3 is 14 amino acids long. The sequence derives from a man in his 70s with active or convalescent COVID-19. The source material was peripheral blood. The chain joins TRBV19 to TRBJ1-5, with 7 bases lining up with TRBD1. This CDR3 reads CASSTQGNNQPQHF. Written as DNA, the CDR3 is TGTGCCAGTAGTACACAGGGGAACAATCAGCCCCAGCATTTT.